This T cell receptor (beta chain) was identified during a study of T cell repertoires in cytomegalovirus infection. Study context: Indicated by public TCR beta signatures were CMV infection and matching HLA type. Study-wide results and caveats: Summed frequency of shared TCR beta families picked out CMV carriers who also had the relevant HLA. Clonotypes of TCR beta that were HLA-C-restricted and CMV-specific dominated the ex vivo response.

This CDR3 has 11 amino acids. Germline assignment: CDR1 MDHEN and CDR2 SYDVKM. Trimming pared 5 bases from V and 5 bases from J, leaving 7 bases between. MiXCR, run by TCRdb on the reads, gives a single entry per CDR3 protein. The sample includes about 140,000 distinct CDR3 sequences, under 8.5% seen only once; the top ten take under 20%. The table lists this clonotype with a few counts. Its antigen remains unidentified. The J gene is TRBJ2-7, the V gene TRBV28; D ambiguous. This TCR derives from a human donor in good health (CMV status not recorded). Some clones in this sample may be carry-over from other donors' samples. Sequenced sample: PBMCs. The chain's CDR3 is CASSTQHEQYF. The CDR3 DNA reads as TGTGCCAGCAGTACACAGCACGAGCAGTACTTC.